A single sample gave rise to the 27 T cell receptor beta chains below, sequenced in a study of shared clonotypes between healthy human individuals. Assay: immunoSEQ multiplex PCR; the TCRdb copy retains only in-frame clones and omits some. In the table there are more than 1,200,000 clones, roughly 98.5% of which are singletons. The sequencing input was naive CD4+ T cells sorted from blood. The subset denotes: CD45RA+ positively selected. The receptors stem from a young man in good health.

The chain combines TRBV9 with TRBJ2-1; 9 bases are shared with TRBD1. CDR1 and CDR2 (germline): SGDLS, YYNGEE. After removal of 3 bases from V and 7 bases from J, the junction contained 5 bases not matched to a gene. This CDR3 has 14 amino acids. CDR3 DNA sequence: TGTGCCAGCAGCGGCGGACAGGGGCGAAATGAGCAGTTCTTC. This sequence encodes CASSGGQGRNEQFF.

CDR3 DNA sequence: TGTGCCAGCTCACCCTACTCTTACAGGGAGGCTGGCTACACCTTC. This encodes CASSPYSYREAGYTF. The chain links TRBV18 to TRBJ1-2; D perhaps matches TRBD1 (6 bases). CDR3 length: 15 amino acids. CDR1 is KGHSH, CDR2 LQKENI, per germline. V gave up 3 bases and J gave up 7 bases, with 18 bases separating them.

V usage is TRBV5-1 and J usage is TRBJ2-2; TRBD1 matches 8 bases. V was pared by 1 base and J by 4 bases, with 3 bases of the junction left unmatched. In germline, CDR1 is SGHRS, CDR2 YFSETQ. CDR3 size: 15 residues. The CDR3 loop is CASSLKTGVTGELFF. The CDR3 DNA sequence: TGCGCCAGCAGCTTGAAGACAGGGGTCACCGGGGAGCTGTTTTTT. Complete variable domain (other parts from reference TRBV5-1 and TRBJ2-2): KAGVTQTPRYLIKTRGQQVTLSCSPISGHRSVSWYQQTPGQGLQFLFEYFSETQRNKGNFPGRFSGRQFSNSRSEMNVSTLELGDSALYLCASSLKTGVTGELFFGEGSRLTVL.

In its sample, this clone was seen once. This chain links TRBV9 with TRBJ1-5, with D hard to call. Germline values: CDR1 SGDLS, CDR2 YYNGEE. CDR3 length equals 13 residues. Trimming stripped 0 bases from V and 5 bases from J, with 6 bases between. As DNA, the CDR3 is TGTGCCAGCAGCGTAGATACCGATCAGCCCCAGCATTTT. Residues: CASSVDTDQPQHF.

The chain carries TRBV7-9 and TRBJ2-7; D not certain. This CDR3 has 15 residues. Looked up from germline, CDR1 is SEHNR and CDR2 is FQNEAQ (reference sequence). V was trimmed by 4 bases and J by 5 bases, leaving 18 bases between them. CDR3 sequence: CASSSALWPQDEQYF. DNA of the CDR3: TGTGCCAGCAGCTCCGCCCTGTGGCCCCAGGACGAGCAGTACTTC.

The rearrangement uses TRBV14 and TRBJ2-1; D may correspond to TRBD1 or TRBD2 (6 bases each). The germline V gene has CDR1 SGHDN and CDR2 FVKESK. Trimming cost V 0 bases and J 9 bases, with 15 bases left between them. CDR3 length: 15 residues. CDR3 DNA: TGTGCCAGCAGCCAAGACCTGGGGGGCCGGGGTGAGCAGTTCTTC. Amino acid sequence: CASSQDLGGRGEQFF.

The chain combines TRBV7-2 with TRBJ2-1, with no clear D. With 5 bases removed from V and 8 bases from J, the gap between germline ends came to 10 bases. Germline CDR1 is SGHTA and CDR2 is FQGNSA. The CDR3 is made up of 12 amino acids. Here the CDR3 DNA reads TGTGCCAGCAGCCAGAGCTCATATGAGCAGTTCTTC. Its protein is CASSQSSYEQFF. Based on the CDR3 plus reference TRBV7-2 and TRBJ2-1, the full variable domain is GAGVSQSPSNKVTEKGKDVELRCDPISGHTALYWYRQSLGQGLEFLIYFQGNSAPDKSGLPSDRFSAERTGGSVSTLTIQRTQQEDSAVYLCASSQSSYEQFFGPGTRLTVL.

The chain recombines TRBV23-1 with TRBJ2-3; the match to TRBD2 covers 7 bases. TRBV23-1 is an ORF, and what it does is uncertain. This CDR3 contains 15 residues. V was pared by 5 bases and J by 2 bases, with 7 bases of the junction left unmatched. Here the CDR3 reads CASSMWGRATDTQYF. CDR3 nucleotide sequence: TGCGCCAGCAGTATGTGGGGGAGGGCCACAGATACGCAGTATTTT.

V and J are TRBV19 and TRBJ2-1; 8 nucleotides match TRBD2. Per the germline V gene, CDR1 is LNHDA and CDR2 is SQIVND (reference sequence). The CDR3 loop spans 16 amino acids. J gave up 5 bases and V 5 bases, and 11 bases lay outside the gene matches. The CDR3, as DNA: TGTGCCAGTAGTGTCCGGGAGGGACTACCCCACAATGAGCAGTTCTTC. Translated, it gives CASSVREGLPHNEQFF. Full variable domain (outside the CDR3, taken from reference TRBV19 and TRBJ2-1): DGGITQSPKYLFRKEGQNVTLSCEQNLNHDAMYWYRQDPGQGLRLIYYSQIVNDFQKGDIAEGYSVSREKKESFPLTVTSAQKNPTAFYLCASSVREGLPHNEQFFGPGTRLTVL.

Comment on this clone: Other DNA sequences within the sample encode an identical CDR3. The chain carries TRBV6-1 and TRBJ1-5; D remains ambiguous. Trimming took 0 bases from V and 4 from J, leaving 10 bases between them. CDR3 size: 15 residues. CDR1 and CDR2 from the germline V gene are MNHNS and SASEGT. The CDR3 sequence is CASSEAGGRNQPQHF. In DNA form, the CDR3 reads TGTGCCAGCAGTGAAGCGGGAGGGAGGAATCAGCCCCAGCATTTT.

Only one count was recorded for this clone. CDR3 bases: TGTGCCAGCAGTTCCCCAGTCGGGACACTACGGGAGCAGTACTTC. Encoded protein: CASSSPVGTLREQYF. The chain couples TRBV27 to TRBJ2-7; D is perhaps TRBD1 (6 bases). V was clipped by 4 bases and J by 7 bases, with 20 bases between them. The CDR3 length is 15 residues. The V gene's germline CDR1 is MNHEY and CDR2 SMNVEV (reference sequence).

V is TRBV27 and J is TRBJ2-3; a weak D match, TRBD1 (6 bases). Germline-derived CDR1 and CDR2 are MNHEY and SMNVEV (reference sequence). The CDR3 has 13 amino acids. V was pared by 4 bases and J by 7 bases, with 12 bases between. The CDR3 sequence is CASSSYRANTQYF. CDR3 DNA: TGTGCCAGCAGTTCATACAGGGCGAATACGCAGTATTTT.

To note about this clone: Other nucleotide sequences in the sample specify the same CDR3. The rearrangement uses TRBV12-5 and TRBJ2-1, with D hard to call. This CDR3 region has 11 residues. Trimming took off 1 base at V and 9 bases at J, with 4 bases between the two ends. Germline V gene lookup returns CDR1 LGHNT and CDR2 FRNRAP. The chain's CDR3 is CASGLGGEQFF. CDR3 sequence (DNA): TGTGCTAGTGGTTTGGGAGGTGAGCAGTTCTTC.

The chain links TRBV30 to TRBJ1-3; unclear D gene. V was trimmed by 0 bases and J by 3 bases, leaving 6 bases between them. The CDR3 has 13 amino acids. Germline V gene data show CDR1 as GTSNPN and CDR2 as SVGIG (reference sequence). The chain's CDR3 is CAWSVHSGNTIYF. The CDR3 DNA sequence: TGTGCCTGGAGTGTACACAGTGGAAACACCATATATTTT.

This rearrangement joins TRBV28 to TRBJ1-5, with 7 positions matching TRBD1. The CDR3 is 13 residues long. Unmatched junction bases numbered 2, after V lost 4 bases and J lost 5 bases. Germline CDR1 MDHEN, CDR2 SYDVKM. Here the CDR3 reads CASSSGQYQPQHF. CDR3 coding DNA: TGTGCCAGCAGTTCGGGACAGTATCAGCCCCAGCATTTT. The whole variable domain, filled in from reference TRBV28 and TRBJ1-5, reads DVKVTQSSRYLVKRTGEKVFLECVQDMDHENMFWYRQDPGLGLRLIYFSYDVKMKEKGDIPEGYSVSREKKERFSLILESASTNQTSMYLCASSSGQYQPQHFGDGTRLSIL.

The chain links TRBV6-5 to TRBJ1-4; 9 bases match TRBD1. The length of the CDR3 is 14 residues. V dropped 4 bases and J dropped 4; count of bases not matched to a gene: 1. Germline V CDR1 and CDR2: MNHEY, SVGAGI. The CDR3 sequence is CASSSTGGNEKLFF. The CDR3, as DNA: TGTGCCAGCAGTTCGACAGGGGGTAATGAAAAACTGTTTTTT.

To note about this clone: Other DNA sequences in the sample encode the same CDR3. The chain carries TRBV5-1 and TRBJ2-1, with TRBD2 matching 9 bases. J lost 6 bases, V lost 4 bases, and 5 bases had no gene match. The CDR3 runs 14 residues. The V gene's germline CDR1 is SGHRS and CDR2 YFSETQ. The CDR3 sequence is CASSLAGRLNEQFF. The DNA of the CDR3 is TGCGCCAGCAGCCTAGCGGGACGACTCAATGAGCAGTTCTTC.

The chain joins TRBV5-1 to TRBJ2-1; 11 bases are shared with TRBD2. V shed 0 bases and J 9 bases; nucleotides not matched to a gene: 5. This CDR3 is 15 amino acids long. Germline assignment: CDR1 SGHRS and CDR2 YFSETQ. The CDR3 coding sequence is TGCGCCAGCAGCTTGGAACTAGCGGGAGTTACTGAGCAGTTCTTC. This translates into CASSLELAGVTEQFF.

V gene TRBV10-1 combines with J gene TRBJ2-2; unclear D gene. Germline V gives CDR1 WNHNN, CDR2 SYGVQD (reference sequence). This CDR3 contains 12 residues. The V end was cut by 4 bases, the J end by 3 bases, with 3 bases between. CDR3 protein: CASSGDTGELFF. Written as DNA, the CDR3 is TGCGCCAGCAGTGGAGACACCGGGGAGCTGTTTTTT.

This clone was picked up one time. The rearrangement links TRBV5-1 to TRBJ2-2, with unresolved D. This CDR3 contains 15 residues. CDR1 is SGHRS, CDR2 YFSETQ, per germline. Trimming left V 4 bases short and J 6 bases short, with 16 bases between. In nucleotides, the CDR3 is TGCGCCAGCAGCAGGGATCGGACCTCGGCCGGGGAGCTGTTTTTT. This encodes CASSRDRTSAGELFF.

This sequence joins TRBV11-2 and TRBJ2-2; 7 bases align to TRBD2. The CDR3 loop spans 14 amino acids. The V gene's germline CDR1 is SGHAT and CDR2 FQNNGV. Trimming at V came to 2 bases and at J to 5 bases, leaving 2 bases not matched to a gene. The CDR3 coding sequence is TGTGCCAGCAGCTTAAAGGGAGGGACCGGGGAGCTGTTTTTT. This translates into CASSLKGGTGELFF.

This clone occurred once. The V call is TRBV7-9, the J call TRBJ2-1; D may be TRBD1 (5 bases). CDR1 SEHNR and CDR2 FQNEAQ come from the germline V gene (reference sequence). The CDR3 has 14 amino acids. Trimming stripped 4 bases from V and 5 bases from J, with 12 bases between. The CDR3 DNA reads as TGTGCCAGCAGCTCCCAGGGTTCGCACAATGAGCAGTTCTTC. Translation: CASSSQGSHNEQFF.

Comment on this clone: Other DNA sequences in the same sample also yield this CDR3. The chain couples TRBV6-1 to TRBJ2-7, with D perhaps matching TRBD1 (5 bases). Germline V gene sequence: CDR1 MNHNS, CDR2 SASEGT. Trimming left V 3 bases short and J 4 bases short, with 7 bases between. The CDR3 sequence is 12 residues long. CDR3 nucleotide sequence: TGTGCCAGCAGTGATGGGGCTTACGAGCAGTACTTC. As protein: CASSDGAYEQYF.

The chain links TRBV5-6 to TRBJ2-7, with D tentatively TRBD1 or TRBD2 (5 bases each). There are 15 residues in the CDR3. V lost 4 bases and J lost 0, with 14 bases in between. In germline, CDR1 is SGHDT, CDR2 YYEEEE. The CDR3 coding sequence is TGTGCCAGCAGCGCTACGGGGACGGGCTCCTACGAGCAGTACTTC. This translates into CASSATGTGSYEQYF.

This sequence joins TRBV13 and TRBJ2-2, with TRBD2 matching 11 bases. Germline V lookup: CDR1 PRHDT, CDR2 FYEKMQ (reference sequence). The CDR3 has 14 residues. V shed 5 bases, J shed 10 bases, and the junction held 6 bases outside the gene matches. CDR3 loop: CASSPTSGNVELFF. CDR3 coding DNA: TGTGCCAGCAGCCCGACTAGCGGGAACGTGGAGCTGTTTTTT.

The chain links TRBV30 to TRBJ1-4, with no clear D. Trimming pared 2 bases from V and 2 bases from J, leaving 12 bases between. The CDR3 has 15 residues. Germline V lookup: CDR1 GTSNPN, CDR2 SVGIG (reference sequence). CDR3 loop: CAWSKSLWTNEKLFF. The CDR3 DNA reads as TGTGCCTGGAGTAAAAGTCTATGGACTAATGAAAAACTGTTTTTT. The full variable domain, in which reference TRBV30 and TRBJ1-4 provide the parts outside the CDR3, is SQTIHQWPATLVQPVGSPLSLECTVEGTSNPNLYWYRQAAGRGLQLLFYSVGIGQISSEVPQNLSASRPQDRQFILSSKKLLLSDSGFYLCAWSKSLWTNEKLFFGSGTQLSVL.

This clone showed up just once. The chain employs TRBV28 and TRBJ1-1, with TRBD1 matching over 9 bases. In germline, CDR1 is MDHEN, CDR2 SYDVKM. The CDR3 length is 15 residues. V dropped 4 bases and J dropped 3; count of bases not matched to a gene: 6. DNA of the CDR3: TGTGCCAGCAGTTCTCACAGGGGGCCGGACACTGAAGCTTTCTTT. This encodes CASSSHRGPDTEAFF.